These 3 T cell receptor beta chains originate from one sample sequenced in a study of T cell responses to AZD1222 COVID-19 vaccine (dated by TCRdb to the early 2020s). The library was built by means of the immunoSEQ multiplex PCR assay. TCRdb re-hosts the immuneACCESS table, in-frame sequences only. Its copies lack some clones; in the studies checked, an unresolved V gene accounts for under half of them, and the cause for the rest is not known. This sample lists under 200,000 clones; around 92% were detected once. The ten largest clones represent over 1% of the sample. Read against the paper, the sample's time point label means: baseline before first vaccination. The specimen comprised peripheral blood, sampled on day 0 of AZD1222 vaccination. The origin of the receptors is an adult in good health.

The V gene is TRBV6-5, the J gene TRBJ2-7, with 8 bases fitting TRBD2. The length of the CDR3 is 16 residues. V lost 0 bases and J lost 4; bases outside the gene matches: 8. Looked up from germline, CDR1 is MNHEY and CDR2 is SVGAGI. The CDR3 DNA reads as TGTGCCAGCAGTTACTCGGCCCCCGGGACTAGTTACGAGCAGTACTTC. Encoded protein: CASSYSAPGTSYEQYF.

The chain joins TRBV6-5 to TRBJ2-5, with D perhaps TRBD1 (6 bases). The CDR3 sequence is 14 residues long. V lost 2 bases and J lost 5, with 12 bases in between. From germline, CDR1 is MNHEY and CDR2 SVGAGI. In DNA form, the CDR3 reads TGTGCCAGCAGTTACGGCAGGGGTAGGGAGACCCAGTACTTC. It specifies CASSYGRGRETQYF.

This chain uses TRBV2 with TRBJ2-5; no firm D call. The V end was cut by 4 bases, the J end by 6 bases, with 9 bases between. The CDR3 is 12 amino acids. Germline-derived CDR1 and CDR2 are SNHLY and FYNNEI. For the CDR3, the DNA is TGTGCCAGCAGTGGAAGGGAACAGACCCAGTACTTC. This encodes CASSGREQTQYF.